The clone carrying this TCR beta chain was detected a few times. Its specificity is not known. The sample comes from a study of blood T cells in healthy people across ages. Study at large: Template switching recovered approximately one barcoded beta molecule for every two T cells. Study-level results: In the absence of known donor CMV status, changes in expanded clonotypes were possibly confounded.

Primers used in a second PCR of about 6 to 11 cycles were a sample-barcoded 5' primer and a J-beta primer mix. Researchers report that a template-switch adaptor with 12 random nucleotides tagged each cDNA molecule. Paired-end reads containing CDR3 totaled no fewer than 3 million for each sample. TCRdb analysed the 5' RACE reads with MiXCR anew, one entry per CDR3 protein. The data contain roughly 900,000 distinct CDR3 sequences, around 46% of them singletons. Sequencing input: blood. This receptor was identified in a man younger than 45 in good health.

This chain's CDR3 is CASTLGRFYEQYF. The CDR3 region has the DNA TGTGCCAGCACCCTGGGACGTTTCTACGAGCAGTACTTC. The chain combines TRBV28 with TRBJ2-7; D tentatively reads TRBD1 or TRBD2 (5 bases each). The length of the CDR3 is 13 residues. Trimming left V 7 bases short and J 3 bases short, with 13 bases between. In germline, CDR1 is MDHEN, CDR2 SYDVKM.